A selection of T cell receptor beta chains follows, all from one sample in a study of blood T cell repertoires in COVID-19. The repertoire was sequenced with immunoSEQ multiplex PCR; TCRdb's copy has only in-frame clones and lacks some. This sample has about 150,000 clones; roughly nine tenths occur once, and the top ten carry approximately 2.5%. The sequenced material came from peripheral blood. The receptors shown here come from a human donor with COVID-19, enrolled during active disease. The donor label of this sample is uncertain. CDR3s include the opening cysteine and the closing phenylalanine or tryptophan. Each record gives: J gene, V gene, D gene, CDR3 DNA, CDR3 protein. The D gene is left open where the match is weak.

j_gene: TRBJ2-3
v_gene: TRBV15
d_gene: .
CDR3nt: TGTGCCACCAGCCCAGAACGCCGGGTCACAGATACGCAGTATTTT
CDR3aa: CATSPERRVTDTQYF

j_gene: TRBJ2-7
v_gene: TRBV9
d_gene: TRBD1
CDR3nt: TGTGCCAGCAGCATGGATGGACAGGGGTCCTACGAGCAGTACTTC
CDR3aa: CASSMDGQGSYEQYF

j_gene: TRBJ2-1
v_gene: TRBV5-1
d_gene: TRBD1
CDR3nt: TGCGCCCACCACCTGGACAGGGACTACAATGAGCAGTTCTTC
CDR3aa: CAHHLDRDYNEQFF

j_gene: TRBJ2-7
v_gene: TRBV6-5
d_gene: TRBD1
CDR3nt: TGTGCCAGCAGCCGATTCGGACAGGTTCCGTACTTC
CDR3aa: CASSRFGQVPYF

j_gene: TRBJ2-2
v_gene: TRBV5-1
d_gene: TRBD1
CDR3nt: TGCGCCAGCAGCCACCCGGGACAGACAGAGACGAACACCGGGGAGCTGTTTTTT
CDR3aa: CASSHPGQTETNTGELFF

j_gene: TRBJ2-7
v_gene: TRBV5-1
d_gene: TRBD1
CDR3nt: TGCGCCAGCAGCTTCGCCGAACGGACAGGTTCCTACGAGCAGTACTTC
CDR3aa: CASSFAERTGSYEQYF

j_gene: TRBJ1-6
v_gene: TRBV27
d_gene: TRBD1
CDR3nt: TGTGCCAGCAGTTTTGCCAGGGGGAATTCACCCCTCCACTTT
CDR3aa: CASSFARGNSPLHF

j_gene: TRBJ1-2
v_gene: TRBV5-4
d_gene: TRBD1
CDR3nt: TGTGCCAGCAGCTTGGCAGGGGGCGGTGGCTACACCTTC
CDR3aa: CASSLAGGGGYTF

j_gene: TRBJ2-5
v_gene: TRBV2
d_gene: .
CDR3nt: TGTGCCAGCAGTGGCAATCCCGGGACAAAAGAGACCCAGTACTTC
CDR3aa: CASSGNPGTKETQYF

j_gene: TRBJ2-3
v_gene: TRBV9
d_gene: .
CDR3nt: TGTGCCAGCAGCGCGTCGGGGGGCACAGATACGCAGTATTTT
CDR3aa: CASSASGGTDTQYF

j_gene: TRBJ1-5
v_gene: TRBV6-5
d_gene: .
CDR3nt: TGTGCCAGCAGTTACTCTCGGGGCAATCAGCCCCAGCATTTT
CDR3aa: CASSYSRGNQPQHF

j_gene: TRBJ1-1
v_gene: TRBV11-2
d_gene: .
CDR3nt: TGTGCCAGCAGCTTAGGGCCAGACACTGAAGCTTTCTTT
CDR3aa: CASSLGPDTEAFF

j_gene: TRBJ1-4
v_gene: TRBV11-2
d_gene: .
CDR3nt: TGTGCCAGCAGCGATCAGGGGAGTGCGGCTGAAAAACTGTTTTTT
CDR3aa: CASSDQGSAAEKLFF